Below, 32 T cell receptor beta chains from the same sample are listed, as sequenced in a study of Graves' ophthalmopathy and Graves' hyperthyroidism. As the template, RNA transcripts were used to amplify TCR beta CDR3 regions. An initial RT-PCR round employing HTBI primers preceded a second-round multiplex PCR. TCRdb re-analysed the multiplex PCR reads in MiXCR, keeping a single row per CDR3 protein. The data contain more than 300,000 distinct CDR3 sequences, about 16% of them singletons. The specimen sequenced was peripheral blood. These receptors came from a woman younger than 35 with stable Graves' hyperthyroidism.

This clonotype has a count of ten or more. The V and J genes are TRBV15 and TRBJ1-2, with a tentative D call TRBD1 (5 bases). The CDR3 is 14 residues long. Germline V gene data show CDR1 as LNHNV and CDR2 as YYDKDF (reference sequence). V lost 1 base, J lost 3 bases, and 9 bases lay in between. The CDR3 here is CATSRGRGDYGYTF. In DNA form, the CDR3 reads TGTGCCACCAGCAGAGGGAGGGGAGACTATGGCTACACCTTC.

This clonotype has a count of ten or more. This chain links TRBV20-1 with TRBJ2-7; D ambiguous. The CDR3 extends over 12 amino acids. From germline, CDR1 is DFQATT and CDR2 SNEGSKA (reference sequence). V was clipped by 6 bases and J by 3 bases, with 12 bases between them. In DNA, the CDR3 is TGCAGTGCAACCGGCAGCTACTACGAGCAGTACTTC. Protein sequence: CSATGSYYEQYF.

This clonotype was observed many times. The V and J genes are TRBV12-5 and TRBJ2-4, with a tentative D call TRBD1 (5 bases). Germline V lookup: CDR1 LGHNT, CDR2 FRNRAP. Trimming pared 6 bases from V and 7 bases from J, leaving 25 bases between. The CDR3 contains 17 residues. CDR3 sequence reads: CASGTLTRTHRTNIQYF. CDR3 in DNA: TGTGCTAGTGGCACACTAACCCGGACACACCGGACCAACATTCAGTACTTC.

This clonotype was counted ten times or more. The rearrangement uses TRBV20-1 and TRBJ1-6; a weak D match, TRBD1 (6 bases). V lost 0 bases to trimming and J lost 8 bases, with 14 bases between them. The CDR3 has 15 amino acids. Germline CDR1 DFQATT, CDR2 SNEGSKA (reference sequence). The CDR3 loop reads CSAREGGLIDSPLHF. CDR3 in DNA: TGCAGTGCTAGAGAGGGGGGCTTAATTGATTCACCCCTCCACTTT.

Only one count was recorded for this clonotype. J is TRBJ1-2 and V is TRBV6-1; D is ambiguous. Germline CDR1 and CDR2: MNHNS and SASEGT. The V gene lost 4 bases and the J gene lost 4 bases, with 10 bases spanning the gap. The CDR3 is 13 amino acids. The CDR3 sequence: CASSGGFIYGYTF. Written as DNA, the CDR3 is TGTGCCAGCAGTGGGGGATTCATCTATGGCTACACCTTC.

There are many counts of this clonotype. The chain uses TRBV12-3 or TRBV12-4 and TRBJ1-5; TRBD1 matches 9 bases. The ends lost 6 bases at V and 7 bases at J; junction bases unmatched: 7. This CDR3 has 14 amino acids. CDR3 in amino acids: CASSRDREGQPQHF. DNA of the CDR3: TGTGCCAGCAGCCGGGACAGGGAAGGGCAGCCCCAGCATTTT.

This clonotype was observed many times. The chain employs TRBV11-2 and TRBJ1-1; perhaps TRBD1 as D (5 bases). Per germline, CDR1 SGHAT and CDR2 FQNNGV. V dropped 2 bases and J dropped 0 bases, with 19 bases sitting between them. CDR3 length: 18 residues. The CDR3 DNA follows: TGTGCCAGCAGCTTAACAGGCCGCGAATACAACATGAACACTGAAGCTTTCTTT. It specifies CASSLTGREYNMNTEAFF.

This clonotype appeared a few times. The chain has TRBV4-1 and TRBJ1-1; D might be TRBD1 (5 bases). The CDR3 loop spans 15 amino acids. CDR1 MGHRA and CDR2 YSYEKL come from the germline V gene. Trimming took off 2 bases at V and 1 base at J, with 11 bases between the two ends. Written as DNA, the CDR3 is TGCGCCAGCAGCCAACCCCGAGACAGGAACACTGAAGCTTTCTTT. Its translation is CASSQPRDRNTEAFF.

This clonotype occurred many times. The gene calls are TRBV7-2 and TRBJ1-6; D is ambiguous. Trimming removed 7 bases from V and 8 bases from J, with 12 bases in between. Germline V CDR1 and CDR2: SGHTA, FQGNSA. CDR3 length: 13 residues. Here the CDR3 reads CASTIVQDSPLHF. In DNA, the CDR3 is TGTGCCAGCACGATCGTACAAGATTCACCCCTCCACTTT.

The CDR3 spells CASSERGGGVTQYF. DNA of the CDR3: TGTGCCAGCAGTGAAAGAGGAGGGGGGGTCACCCAGTACTTC. The V call is TRBV25-1, the J call TRBJ2-5, with a tentative D call TRBD2 (7 bases). The CDR3 has 14 amino acids. Germline V gene sequence: CDR1 MGHDK, CDR2 SYGVNS. Trimming took 2 bases from V and 8 from J, leaving 15 bases between them. The full variable domain, in which reference TRBV25-1 and TRBJ2-5 provide the parts outside the CDR3, is EADIYQTPRYLVIGTGKKITLECSQTMGHDKMYWYQQDPGMELHLIHYSYGVNSTEKGDLSSESTVSRIRTEHFPLTLESARPSHTSQYLCASSERGGGVTQYFGPGTRLLVL.

This clonotype was counted at least ten times. The chain couples TRBV29-1 to TRBJ1-1, with a weak D call TRBD1 (6 bases). V was cut by 6 bases and J by 2 bases, with 13 bases left in between. The CDR3 contains 13 residues. Germline V CDR1 and CDR2: SQVTM, ANQGSEA. The chain's CDR3 is CSVGPGHNTEAFF. The CDR3 nucleotides read TGCAGCGTAGGACCGGGACATAACACTGAAGCTTTCTTT. The full variable domain, with the rest looked up from reference TRBV29-1 and TRBJ1-1, is SAVISQKPSRDICQRGTSLTIQCQVDSQVTMMFWYRQQPGQSLTLIATANQGSEATYESGFVIDKFPISRPNLTFSTLTVSNMSPEDSSIYLCSVGPGHNTEAFFGQGTRLTVV.

The CDR3 DNA sequence: TGTGCCAGCGGGGAAGGACGGTTTAATCAGCCCCAGCATTTT. Residues: CASGEGRFNQPQHF. V usage is TRBV6-1 and J usage is TRBJ1-5; D uncertain. CDR3 length equals 14 residues. Looked up from germline, CDR1 is MNHNS and CDR2 is SASEGT. V shed 8 bases and J shed 4 bases, with 15 bases lying between them.

In this sample, this clonotype turned up many times. The chain employs TRBV7-8 and TRBJ1-2; possible D gene TRBD1, 5 bases. Trimming took 4 bases from V and 7 from J, leaving 13 bases between them. The length of the CDR3 is 13 residues. CDR1 SGHVS and CDR2 FQNEAQ come from the germline V gene. CDR3 residues: CASSSEGVGGYTF. In DNA, the CDR3 is TGTGCCAGCAGCTCCGAAGGGGTTGGTGGCTACACCTTC.

This clonotype has a count of ten or more. The chain recombines TRBV7-9 with TRBJ2-5; D perhaps matches TRBD2 (6 bases). There are 15 residues in the CDR3. In germline, CDR1 is SEHNR, CDR2 FQNEAQ (reference sequence). With 1 base removed from V and 2 bases from J, the gap between germline ends came to 11 bases. CDR3 amino acids: CASSLGRGAQETQYF. The CDR3 DNA follows: TGTGCCAGCAGCTTAGGACGCGGGGCTCAAGAGACCCAGTACTTC.

This clonotype appeared many times. The chain has TRBV29-1 and TRBJ1-1; perhaps TRBD1 as D (5 bases). Per the germline V gene, CDR1 is SQVTM and CDR2 is ANQGSEA. V dropped 7 bases and J dropped 10 bases, with 22 bases sitting between them. This CDR3 has 13 residues. The CDR3 protein is CSATSILGGLAFF. The CDR3 nucleotides read TGCAGCGCCACGTCTATCCTCGGGGGTTTAGCTTTCTTT.

The CDR3 bases are TGTGCCAGCAGTTTAGCCGCAGGGGCTAACTATGGCTACACCTTC. This gives the protein CASSLAAGANYGYTF. V is TRBV12-3 or TRBV12-4 and J is TRBJ1-2, with a tentative D call TRBD1 (6 bases). This CDR3 contains 15 residues. The V end was cut by 0 bases, the J end by 0 bases, with 8 bases between.

This clonotype has ten or more counts. The gene calls are TRBV12-3 or TRBV12-4 and TRBJ1-5; D not resolved. The CDR3 loop spans 12 amino acids. Trimming took 1 base from V and 5 from J, leaving 3 bases between them. CDR3 in amino acids: CASSLGDQPQHF. DNA of the CDR3: TGTGCCAGCAGTTTAGGGGATCAGCCCCAGCATTTT.

The sample holds many counts of this clonotype. The chain is built from TRBV6-2 or TRBV6-3 and TRBJ2-7, with 10 bases matching TRBD1. The CDR3 has 15 amino acids. V shed 8 bases and J 5 bases; nucleotides not matched to a gene: 12. The V gene's germline CDR1 is MNHEY and CDR2 SVGEGT. CDR3 loop: CASGPLGQGSHEQYF. The CDR3 nucleotides are TGTGCCAGCGGACCCTTGGGACAGGGGTCCCACGAGCAGTACTTC.

This clonotype was seen many times. The rearrangement uses TRBV20-1 and TRBJ1-1, with D perhaps matching TRBD1 (5 bases). The CDR3 totals 10 residues. Trimming took 3 bases from V and 8 from J, leaving 7 bases between them. Looked up from germline, CDR1 is DFQATT and CDR2 is SNEGSKA (reference sequence). The CDR3 protein is CSASGGEAFF. For the CDR3, the DNA is TGCAGTGCTAGCGGGGGGGAAGCTTTCTTT.

This clonotype has at least ten counts. V is TRBV5-1 and J is TRBJ2-7; 7 positions match TRBD2. The CDR3 is 14 amino acids. The V gene's germline CDR1 is SGHRS and CDR2 YFSETQ. The J segment lost 6 bases and the V segment lost 4 bases, leaving 10 bases of the junction unmatched. CDR3 DNA sequence: TGCGCCAGCAGCCCCAGGCAGGGAGGGCTCGAGCAGTACTTC. It translates to CASSPRQGGLEQYF.

This clonotype was recorded at least ten times. The chain employs TRBV19 and TRBJ1-5; 7 nucleotides match TRBD1. The CDR3 is 16 amino acids. Unmatched junction bases numbered 7, after V lost 2 bases and J lost 3 bases. Germline V gene lookup returns CDR1 LNHDA and CDR2 SQIVND (reference sequence). CDR3 DNA sequence: TGTGCCAGTAGTATAATCCCAGGGGGTTACAATCAGCCCCAGCATTTT. Protein sequence: CASSIIPGGYNQPQHF.

This clonotype was recorded many times. This sequence joins TRBV11-2 and TRBJ2-6, with D maybe TRBD2 (6 bases). The CDR3 has 17 amino acids. Germline V CDR1 and CDR2: SGHAT, FQNNGV. V gave up 5 bases and J gave up 0 bases, with 14 bases separating them. CDR3 coding DNA: TGTGCCAGCAGCGCCCGTTGGCGGGGCTCTGGGGCCAACGTCCTGACTTTC. As protein: CASSARWRGSGANVLTF.

This clonotype has at least ten counts. This CDR3 reads CASYGQNSETQYF. The CDR3 bases are TGTGCCAGCTACGGACAGAATTCAGAGACCCAGTACTTC. The chain is built from TRBV6-2 or TRBV6-3 and TRBJ2-5, with D perhaps TRBD1 (6 bases). This CDR3 comprises 13 residues. CDR1 and CDR2 (germline): MNHEY, SVGEGT. Trimming took 8 bases from V and 4 from J, leaving 14 bases between them.

This clonotype has at least ten counts. V usage is TRBV4-1 and J usage is TRBJ2-7; TRBD2 might be the D (5 bases). The V end lost 1 base, the J end lost 0 bases, and 10 bases lay between the germline ends. Looked up from germline, CDR1 is MGHRA and CDR2 is YSYEKL. The CDR3 contains 15 residues. The CDR3 bases are TGCGCCAGCAGCCAAGTCCTGGGGAGCTCCTACGAGCAGTACTTC. It codes for CASSQVLGSSYEQYF.

This clonotype was seen more than once but under ten times. The chain carries TRBV7-2 and TRBJ2-5, with TRBD2 identical over 9 bases. CDR1 and CDR2 (germline): SGHTA, FQGNSA. The CDR3 runs to 16 residues. V was clipped by 0 bases and J by 5 bases; unmatched bases: 7. Here the CDR3 reads CASSLAGRGGLETQYF. Here the CDR3 DNA reads TGTGCCAGCAGCTTAGCGGGGCGGGGGGGCCTGGAGACCCAGTACTTC.

This clonotype was observed at least ten times. This chain joins TRBV12-3 or TRBV12-4 and TRBJ1-4, with D perhaps TRBD1 (5 bases). The CDR3 runs to 14 residues. Trimming left V 2 bases short and J 6 bases short, with 10 bases between. Written as DNA, the CDR3 is TGTGCCAGCAGTTTATTAGGGGTAGATGAAAAACTGTTTTTT. Translation gives CASSLLGVDEKLFF.

This clonotype came up many times. The CDR3 spells CATSGGVGTEAFF. DNA for the CDR3: TGTGCCACCAGTGGTGGGGTCGGCACTGAAGCTTTCTTT. The chain is built from TRBV24-1 and TRBJ1-1; no reliable D call. V lost 5 bases and J 4 bases, leaving 10 bases between the germline ends. The CDR3 is made up of 13 amino acids. CDR1 is KGHDR, CDR2 SFDVKD, per germline.

This clonotype was observed many times. The chain recombines TRBV20-1 with TRBJ1-1; a possible D gene is TRBD1 (6 bases). Germline loops: CDR1 DFQATT, CDR2 SNEGSKA (reference sequence). The CDR3 runs 13 residues. CDR3 bases: TGCAGGGTTCAGAGGGGCGCGACAGGTTTGGCTTTCTTT. It yields the protein CRVQRGATGLAFF.

This clonotype has at least ten counts. CDR3 sequence reads: CASSSLREEGYTF. CDR3 DNA sequence: TGTGCCAGCAGTTCTCTCAGGGAGGAAGGCTACACCTTC. The V call is TRBV12-3 or TRBV12-4, the J call TRBJ1-2; tentative D call: TRBD1 (5 bases). The V end lost 4 bases, the J end lost 8 bases, and 14 bases lay between the germline ends. This CDR3 region has 13 residues.

This clonotype occurred many times. This rearrangement joins TRBV6-5 to TRBJ2-6; 8 bases are a match to TRBD1. Per the germline V gene, CDR1 is MNHEY and CDR2 is SVGAGI. CDR3 length equals 18 residues. V was pared by 6 bases and J by 0 bases, with 10 bases of the junction left unmatched. CDR3 DNA: TGTGCCAGCAGAACCACGGACAGGGCCCACTCTGGGGCCAACGTCCTGACTTTC. It specifies CASRTTDRAHSGANVLTF.

This clonotype was counted many times. The chain uses TRBV2 and TRBJ1-5, with D possibly being TRBD1 (5 bases). The CDR3 runs to 15 residues. Germline V gene sequence: CDR1 SNHLY, CDR2 FYNNEI. The V end lost 5 bases, the J end lost 1 base, and 12 bases lay between the germline ends. The DNA of the CDR3 is TGTGCCAGCAGTCCGGGACGAGGAAGCAATCAGCCCCAGCATTTT. This encodes CASSPGRGSNQPQHF.

This clonotype was recorded many times. The V and J genes are TRBV9 and TRBJ1-1; D unresolved. The CDR3 length is 13 residues. CDR1 is SGDLS and CDR2 is YYNGEE in the germline V gene. Trimming left V 3 bases short and J 4 bases short, with 10 bases between. The CDR3 nucleotides are TGTGCCAGCAGCGAGTGGGAGGGCACTGAAGCTTTCTTT. Translation gives CASSEWEGTEAFF.